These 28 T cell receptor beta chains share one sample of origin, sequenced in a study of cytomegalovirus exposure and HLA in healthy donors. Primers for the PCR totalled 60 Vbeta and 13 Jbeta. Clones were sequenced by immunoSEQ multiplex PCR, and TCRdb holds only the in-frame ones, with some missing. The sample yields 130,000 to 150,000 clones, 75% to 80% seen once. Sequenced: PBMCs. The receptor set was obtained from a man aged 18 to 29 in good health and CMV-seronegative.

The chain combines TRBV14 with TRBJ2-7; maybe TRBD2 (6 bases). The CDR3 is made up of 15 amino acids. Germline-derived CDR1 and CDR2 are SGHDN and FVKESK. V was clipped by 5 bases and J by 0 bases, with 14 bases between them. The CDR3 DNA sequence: TGTGCCAGCAGCTCCGGGACTGAGAGCTCCTACGAGCAGTACTTC. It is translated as CASSSGTESSYEQYF.

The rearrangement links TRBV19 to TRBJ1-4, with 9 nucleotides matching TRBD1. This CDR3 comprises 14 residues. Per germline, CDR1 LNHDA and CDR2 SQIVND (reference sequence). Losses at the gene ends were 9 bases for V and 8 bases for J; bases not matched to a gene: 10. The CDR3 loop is CASHRGRLVEKLFF. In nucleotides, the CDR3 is TGTGCCAGCCACAGGGGGCGGTTAGTCGAAAAACTGTTTTTT.

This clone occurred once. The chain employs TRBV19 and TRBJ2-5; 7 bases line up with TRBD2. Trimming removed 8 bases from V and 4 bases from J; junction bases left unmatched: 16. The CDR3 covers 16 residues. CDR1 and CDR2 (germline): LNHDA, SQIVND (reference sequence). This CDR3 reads CASRRSGLPGGETQYF. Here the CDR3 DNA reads TGTGCCAGTCGGCGTAGTGGCCTTCCGGGAGGAGAGACCCAGTACTTC.

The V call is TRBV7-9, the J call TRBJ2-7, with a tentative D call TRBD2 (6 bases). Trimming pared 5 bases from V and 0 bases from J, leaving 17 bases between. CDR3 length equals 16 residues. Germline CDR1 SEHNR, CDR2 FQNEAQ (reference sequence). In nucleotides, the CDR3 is TGTGCCAGCAGCCCCGGGACTCGTAAAAGCTCCTACGAGCAGTACTTC. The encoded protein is CASSPGTRKSSYEQYF.

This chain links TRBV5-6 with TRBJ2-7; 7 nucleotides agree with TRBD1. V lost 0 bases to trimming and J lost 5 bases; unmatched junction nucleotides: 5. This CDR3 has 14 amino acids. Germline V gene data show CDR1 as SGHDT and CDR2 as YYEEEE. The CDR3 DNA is TGTGCCAGCAGCTTGGAGACAGGGCCCCACGAGCAGTACTTC. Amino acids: CASSLETGPHEQYF.

CDR3 coding DNA: TGCGCCAGCAGTGATGGGACAGGGGCCTCCTACGAGCAGTACTTC. This sequence encodes CASSDGTGASYEQYF. V gene TRBV10-1 combines with J gene TRBJ2-5; TRBD1 agrees at 10 bases. The DNA end is a closer match to TRBJ2-7, so the J assignment may be wrong. The CDR3 is 15 residues long. Germline values: CDR1 WNHNN, CDR2 SYGVQD (reference sequence).

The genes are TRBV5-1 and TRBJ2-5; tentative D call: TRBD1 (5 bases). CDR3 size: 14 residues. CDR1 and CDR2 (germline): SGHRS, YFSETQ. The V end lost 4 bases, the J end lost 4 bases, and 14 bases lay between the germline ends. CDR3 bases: TGCGCCAGCAGCCCAGTGAACACAGGAGAGACCCAGTACTTC. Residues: CASSPVNTGETQYF.

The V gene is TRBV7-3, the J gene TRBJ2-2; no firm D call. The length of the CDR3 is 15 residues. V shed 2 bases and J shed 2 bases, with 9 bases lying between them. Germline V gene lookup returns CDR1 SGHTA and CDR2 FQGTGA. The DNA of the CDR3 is TGTGCCAGCAGCTTATTTCGCGGAAACACCGGGGAGCTGTTTTTT. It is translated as CASSLFRGNTGELFF.

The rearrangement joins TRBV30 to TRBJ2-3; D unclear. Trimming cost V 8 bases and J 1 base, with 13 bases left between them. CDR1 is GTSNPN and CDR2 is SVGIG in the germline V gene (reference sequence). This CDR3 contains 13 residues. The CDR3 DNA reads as TGTGCCAACACAAGACGGGGCACAGATACGCAGTATTTT. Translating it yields CANTRRGTDTQYF.

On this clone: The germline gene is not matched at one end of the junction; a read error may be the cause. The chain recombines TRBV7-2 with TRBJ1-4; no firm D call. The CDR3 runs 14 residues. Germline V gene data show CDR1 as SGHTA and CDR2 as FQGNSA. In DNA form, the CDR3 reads TGTGCCAGCAGATTAGTGCCGGCGGCTGGAAAACTGTTTTTT. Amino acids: CASRLVPAAGKLFF.

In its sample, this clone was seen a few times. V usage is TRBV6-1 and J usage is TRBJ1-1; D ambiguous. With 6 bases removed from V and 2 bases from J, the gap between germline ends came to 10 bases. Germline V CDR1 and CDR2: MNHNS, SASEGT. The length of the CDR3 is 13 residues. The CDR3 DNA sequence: TGTGCCAGCAGGAGGGAGGTCAACACTGAAGCTTTCTTT. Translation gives CASRREVNTEAFF.

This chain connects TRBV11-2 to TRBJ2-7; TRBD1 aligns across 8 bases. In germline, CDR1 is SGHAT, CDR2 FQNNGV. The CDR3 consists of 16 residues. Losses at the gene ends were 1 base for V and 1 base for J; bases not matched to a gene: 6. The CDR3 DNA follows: TGTGCCAGCAGCTTAGTCCCAGGGGGCCCGTCCTACGAGCAGTACTTC. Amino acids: CASSLVPGGPSYEQYF.

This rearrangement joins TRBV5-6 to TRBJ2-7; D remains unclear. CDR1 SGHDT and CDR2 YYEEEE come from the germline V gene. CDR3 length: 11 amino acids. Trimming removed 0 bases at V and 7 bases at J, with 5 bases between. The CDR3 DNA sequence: TGTGCCAGCAGCTTGGGGCAGGAGCAGTACTTC. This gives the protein CASSLGQEQYF.

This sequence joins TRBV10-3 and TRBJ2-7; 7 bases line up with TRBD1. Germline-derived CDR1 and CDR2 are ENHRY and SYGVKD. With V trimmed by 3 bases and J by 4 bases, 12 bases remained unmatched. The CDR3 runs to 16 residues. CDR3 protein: CAISDASQGFSYEQYF. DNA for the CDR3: TGTGCCATCAGTGACGCGTCACAGGGGTTCTCGTACGAGCAGTACTTC.

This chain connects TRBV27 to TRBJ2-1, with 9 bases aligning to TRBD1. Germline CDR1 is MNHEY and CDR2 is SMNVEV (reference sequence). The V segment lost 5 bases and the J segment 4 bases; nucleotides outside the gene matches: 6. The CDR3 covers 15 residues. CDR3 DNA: TGTGCCAGCAGTAGCCGGACAGGGGTTTACAATGAGCAGTTCTTC. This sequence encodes CASSSRTGVYNEQFF.

This CDR3 reads CASSLEDRALGYTF. CDR3 nucleotides: TGTGCCAGCAGCTTGGAAGACAGGGCTCTTGGCTACACCTTC. This chain uses TRBV5-5 with TRBJ1-2; 7 bases are a match to TRBD1. Germline V gene lookup returns CDR1 SGHKS and CDR2 YYEKEE (reference sequence). The length of the CDR3 is 14 residues. V was clipped by 0 bases and J by 7 bases; unmatched bases: 6.

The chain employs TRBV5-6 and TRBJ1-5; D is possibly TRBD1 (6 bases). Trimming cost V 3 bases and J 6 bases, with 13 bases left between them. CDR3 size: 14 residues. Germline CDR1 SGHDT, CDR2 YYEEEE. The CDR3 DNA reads TGTGCCAGCAGCTACGCAGGGGAGGGTCAGCCCCAGCATTTT. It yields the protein CASSYAGEGQPQHF.

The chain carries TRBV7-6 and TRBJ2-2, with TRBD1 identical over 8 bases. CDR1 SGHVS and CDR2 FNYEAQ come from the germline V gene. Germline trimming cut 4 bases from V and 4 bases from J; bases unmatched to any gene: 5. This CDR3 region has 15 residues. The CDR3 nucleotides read TGTGCCAGCAGCTCCGGGACAGGAGGCACCGGGGAGCTGTTTTTT. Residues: CASSSGTGGTGELFF.

CDR3 nucleotide sequence: TGTGCCAGCAGCCAAGAGACTAGCGGGAGACGGTTCTTC. Translating gives CASSQETSGRRFF. This chain links TRBV4-2 with TRBJ2-1; 12 nucleotides match TRBD2. Germline V gives CDR1 LGHNA, CDR2 YNFKEQ. This CDR3 contains 13 residues. V shed 0 bases and J 15 bases; nucleotides not matched to a gene: 3.

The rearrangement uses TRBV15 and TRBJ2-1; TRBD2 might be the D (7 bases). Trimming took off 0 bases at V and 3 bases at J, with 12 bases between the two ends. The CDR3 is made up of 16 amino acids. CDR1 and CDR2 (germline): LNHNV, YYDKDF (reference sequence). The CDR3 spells CATSRDRGEGYNEQFF. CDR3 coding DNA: TGTGCCACCAGCAGAGATAGGGGGGAGGGCTACAATGAGCAGTTCTTC.

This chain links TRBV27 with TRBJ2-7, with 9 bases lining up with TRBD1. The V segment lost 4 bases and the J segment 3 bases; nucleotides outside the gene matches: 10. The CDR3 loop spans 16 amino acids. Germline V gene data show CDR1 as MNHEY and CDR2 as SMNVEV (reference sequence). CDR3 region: CASSSIPQGARYEQYF. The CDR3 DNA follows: TGTGCCAGCAGTTCCATACCACAGGGGGCGCGCTACGAGCAGTACTTC.

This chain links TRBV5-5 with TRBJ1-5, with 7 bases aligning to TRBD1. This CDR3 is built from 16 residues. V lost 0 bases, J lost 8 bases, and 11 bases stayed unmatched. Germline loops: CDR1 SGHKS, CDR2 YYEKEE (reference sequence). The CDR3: CASSLGNRGYIEPQHF. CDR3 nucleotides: TGTGCCAGCAGCTTGGGTAACAGGGGATATATTGAGCCCCAGCATTTT.

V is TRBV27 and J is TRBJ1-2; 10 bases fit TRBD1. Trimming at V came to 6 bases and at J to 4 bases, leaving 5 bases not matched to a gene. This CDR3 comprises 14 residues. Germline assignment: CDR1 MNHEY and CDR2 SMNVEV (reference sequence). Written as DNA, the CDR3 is TGTGCCAGCAGACGGGACAGGGGCAGCTATGGCTACACCTTC. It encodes CASRRDRGSYGYTF.

The CDR3 DNA reads TGTGCCAGTAAGGACAGGGGGCAGGTAGATACGCAGTATTTT. Amino acid sequence: CASKDRGQVDTQYF. The gene calls are TRBV19 and TRBJ2-3; 11 nucleotides match TRBD1. The CDR3 runs 14 residues. V was pared by 7 bases and J by 5 bases, with 5 bases of the junction left unmatched. Germline CDR1 LNHDA, CDR2 SQIVND (reference sequence).

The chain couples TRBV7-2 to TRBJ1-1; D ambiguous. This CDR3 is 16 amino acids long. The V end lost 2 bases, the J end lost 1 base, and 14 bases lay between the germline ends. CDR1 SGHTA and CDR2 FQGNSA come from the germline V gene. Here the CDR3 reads CASSLLHLNRNTEAFF. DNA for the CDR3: TGTGCCAGCAGCTTATTGCACCTAAACAGGAACACTGAAGCTTTCTTT.

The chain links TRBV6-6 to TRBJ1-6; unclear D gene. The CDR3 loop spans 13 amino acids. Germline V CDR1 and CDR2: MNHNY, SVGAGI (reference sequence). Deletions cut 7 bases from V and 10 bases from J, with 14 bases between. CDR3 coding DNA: TGTGCCAGCATTTGGAGTGATGAGTCACCCCTCCACTTT. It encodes CASIWSDESPLHF.

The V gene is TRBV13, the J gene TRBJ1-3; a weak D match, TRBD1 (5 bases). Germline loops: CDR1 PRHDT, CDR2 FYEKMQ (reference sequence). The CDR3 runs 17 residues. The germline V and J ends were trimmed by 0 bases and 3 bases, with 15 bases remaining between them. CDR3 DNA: TGTGCCAGCAGCTTAGGCCTTAGGGGTTCTATTGGAAACACCATATATTTT. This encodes CASSLGLRGSIGNTIYF.

The CDR3 here is CASSLYSGRGGNEQFF. The CDR3 region has the DNA TGTGCCAGCAGTTTATATAGCGGGAGGGGGGGCAATGAGCAGTTCTTC. This chain uses TRBV27 with TRBJ2-1, with 11 positions matching TRBD2. CDR1 and CDR2 from the germline V gene are MNHEY and SMNVEV (reference sequence). The CDR3 totals 16 residues. V was clipped by 1 base and J by 6 bases; unmatched bases: 5.